Presented here are 7 T cell receptor beta chains from one specimen sequenced in a study of blood T cell repertoires in COVID-19 (dated by TCRdb to 2020 to 2022). The receptor library was made with the immunoSEQ multiplex PCR assay. Not all clones reach the TCRdb copy of this immuneACCESS table, which keeps in-frame sequences only. Checked studies attribute under half of the gap to unresolved V genes and leave the rest unexplained. Across this sample there are about 160,000 clones, with around 77% seen only once. The ten top clones hold around 2.7% of the sample. The source material was peripheral blood. These receptors came from a man aged 70-80 years with acute or convalescent COVID-19.

V and J are TRBV5-8 and TRBJ2-5, with 9 bases identical to TRBD1. Germline CDR1 reads SGHTS; CDR2 reads YDEGEE. This CDR3 comprises 16 residues. The ends lost 0 bases at V and 3 bases at J; junction bases unmatched: 6. Here the CDR3 reads CASSLAKGQGEETQYF. The CDR3 bases are TGTGCCAGCAGCTTGGCCAAGGGACAGGGAGAAGAGACCCAGTACTTC.

V usage is TRBV2 and J usage is TRBJ1-4; D gene uncertain. CDR1 and CDR2 (germline): SNHLY, FYNNEI. The V and J ends lost 3 bases and 4 bases respectively, with 6 bases between them. The CDR3 length is 13 residues. As DNA, the CDR3 is TGTGCCAGCAGTGAGCAGATTAATGAAAAACTGTTTTTT. It translates to CASSEQINEKLFF.

Concerning this clone itself: At one end, the junction sequence differs from germline, possibly due to a read error. This chain links TRBV10-1 with TRBJ2-7; 7 bases are a match to TRBD1. The CDR3 loop spans 11 amino acids. Germline V gene sequence: CDR1 WNHNN, CDR2 SYGVQD (reference sequence). Here the CDR3 DNA reads TGCGCCAGCAGTGACGGCCAGGGGGAGTTCTTC. This gives the protein CASSDGQGEFF.

This clone was counted between two and nine times. This chain uses TRBV6-2 or TRBV6-3 with TRBJ1-1; tentative D call: TRBD1 (6 bases). Germline assignment: CDR1 MNHEY and CDR2 SVGEGT. The CDR3 has 14 amino acids. Trimming pared 6 bases from V and 0 bases from J, leaving 11 bases between. CDR3 protein: CASRPYRVNTEAFF. CDR3 nucleotide sequence: TGTGCCAGCAGGCCTTACAGGGTGAACACTGAAGCTTTCTTT.

The chain recombines TRBV10-3 with TRBJ2-1; D is ambiguous. Trimming stripped 8 bases from V and 6 bases from J, with 14 bases between. The germline V gene has CDR1 ENHRY and CDR2 SYGVKD. The CDR3 has 13 residues. This CDR3 reads CAISRPGSNEQFF. The DNA of the CDR3 is TGTGCCATCTCCCGCCCGGGTAGCAATGAGCAGTTCTTC.

The chain carries TRBV6-6 and TRBJ2-7; 10 nucleotides match TRBD1. The CDR3 extends over 15 amino acids. After removal of 6 bases from V and 3 bases from J, the junction contained 8 bases not matched to a gene. The germline V gene encodes CDR1 MNHNY and CDR2 SVGAGI (reference sequence). The CDR3 DNA reads TGTGCCAGCAGGCGCAATCGGGACAGGGGCTACGAGCAGTACTTC. Protein: CASRRNRDRGYEQYF.

The gene calls are TRBV7-9 and TRBJ1-5, with TRBD1 matching 8 bases. V lost 0 bases and J lost 7; bases outside the gene matches: 5. Germline-derived CDR1 and CDR2 are SEHNR and FQNEAQ (reference sequence). This CDR3 is built from 15 residues. The CDR3 DNA sequence: TGTGCCAGCAGCTTAGCTCAGGGGGCCGGGCAGCCCCAGCATTTT. Its protein is CASSLAQGAGQPQHF.